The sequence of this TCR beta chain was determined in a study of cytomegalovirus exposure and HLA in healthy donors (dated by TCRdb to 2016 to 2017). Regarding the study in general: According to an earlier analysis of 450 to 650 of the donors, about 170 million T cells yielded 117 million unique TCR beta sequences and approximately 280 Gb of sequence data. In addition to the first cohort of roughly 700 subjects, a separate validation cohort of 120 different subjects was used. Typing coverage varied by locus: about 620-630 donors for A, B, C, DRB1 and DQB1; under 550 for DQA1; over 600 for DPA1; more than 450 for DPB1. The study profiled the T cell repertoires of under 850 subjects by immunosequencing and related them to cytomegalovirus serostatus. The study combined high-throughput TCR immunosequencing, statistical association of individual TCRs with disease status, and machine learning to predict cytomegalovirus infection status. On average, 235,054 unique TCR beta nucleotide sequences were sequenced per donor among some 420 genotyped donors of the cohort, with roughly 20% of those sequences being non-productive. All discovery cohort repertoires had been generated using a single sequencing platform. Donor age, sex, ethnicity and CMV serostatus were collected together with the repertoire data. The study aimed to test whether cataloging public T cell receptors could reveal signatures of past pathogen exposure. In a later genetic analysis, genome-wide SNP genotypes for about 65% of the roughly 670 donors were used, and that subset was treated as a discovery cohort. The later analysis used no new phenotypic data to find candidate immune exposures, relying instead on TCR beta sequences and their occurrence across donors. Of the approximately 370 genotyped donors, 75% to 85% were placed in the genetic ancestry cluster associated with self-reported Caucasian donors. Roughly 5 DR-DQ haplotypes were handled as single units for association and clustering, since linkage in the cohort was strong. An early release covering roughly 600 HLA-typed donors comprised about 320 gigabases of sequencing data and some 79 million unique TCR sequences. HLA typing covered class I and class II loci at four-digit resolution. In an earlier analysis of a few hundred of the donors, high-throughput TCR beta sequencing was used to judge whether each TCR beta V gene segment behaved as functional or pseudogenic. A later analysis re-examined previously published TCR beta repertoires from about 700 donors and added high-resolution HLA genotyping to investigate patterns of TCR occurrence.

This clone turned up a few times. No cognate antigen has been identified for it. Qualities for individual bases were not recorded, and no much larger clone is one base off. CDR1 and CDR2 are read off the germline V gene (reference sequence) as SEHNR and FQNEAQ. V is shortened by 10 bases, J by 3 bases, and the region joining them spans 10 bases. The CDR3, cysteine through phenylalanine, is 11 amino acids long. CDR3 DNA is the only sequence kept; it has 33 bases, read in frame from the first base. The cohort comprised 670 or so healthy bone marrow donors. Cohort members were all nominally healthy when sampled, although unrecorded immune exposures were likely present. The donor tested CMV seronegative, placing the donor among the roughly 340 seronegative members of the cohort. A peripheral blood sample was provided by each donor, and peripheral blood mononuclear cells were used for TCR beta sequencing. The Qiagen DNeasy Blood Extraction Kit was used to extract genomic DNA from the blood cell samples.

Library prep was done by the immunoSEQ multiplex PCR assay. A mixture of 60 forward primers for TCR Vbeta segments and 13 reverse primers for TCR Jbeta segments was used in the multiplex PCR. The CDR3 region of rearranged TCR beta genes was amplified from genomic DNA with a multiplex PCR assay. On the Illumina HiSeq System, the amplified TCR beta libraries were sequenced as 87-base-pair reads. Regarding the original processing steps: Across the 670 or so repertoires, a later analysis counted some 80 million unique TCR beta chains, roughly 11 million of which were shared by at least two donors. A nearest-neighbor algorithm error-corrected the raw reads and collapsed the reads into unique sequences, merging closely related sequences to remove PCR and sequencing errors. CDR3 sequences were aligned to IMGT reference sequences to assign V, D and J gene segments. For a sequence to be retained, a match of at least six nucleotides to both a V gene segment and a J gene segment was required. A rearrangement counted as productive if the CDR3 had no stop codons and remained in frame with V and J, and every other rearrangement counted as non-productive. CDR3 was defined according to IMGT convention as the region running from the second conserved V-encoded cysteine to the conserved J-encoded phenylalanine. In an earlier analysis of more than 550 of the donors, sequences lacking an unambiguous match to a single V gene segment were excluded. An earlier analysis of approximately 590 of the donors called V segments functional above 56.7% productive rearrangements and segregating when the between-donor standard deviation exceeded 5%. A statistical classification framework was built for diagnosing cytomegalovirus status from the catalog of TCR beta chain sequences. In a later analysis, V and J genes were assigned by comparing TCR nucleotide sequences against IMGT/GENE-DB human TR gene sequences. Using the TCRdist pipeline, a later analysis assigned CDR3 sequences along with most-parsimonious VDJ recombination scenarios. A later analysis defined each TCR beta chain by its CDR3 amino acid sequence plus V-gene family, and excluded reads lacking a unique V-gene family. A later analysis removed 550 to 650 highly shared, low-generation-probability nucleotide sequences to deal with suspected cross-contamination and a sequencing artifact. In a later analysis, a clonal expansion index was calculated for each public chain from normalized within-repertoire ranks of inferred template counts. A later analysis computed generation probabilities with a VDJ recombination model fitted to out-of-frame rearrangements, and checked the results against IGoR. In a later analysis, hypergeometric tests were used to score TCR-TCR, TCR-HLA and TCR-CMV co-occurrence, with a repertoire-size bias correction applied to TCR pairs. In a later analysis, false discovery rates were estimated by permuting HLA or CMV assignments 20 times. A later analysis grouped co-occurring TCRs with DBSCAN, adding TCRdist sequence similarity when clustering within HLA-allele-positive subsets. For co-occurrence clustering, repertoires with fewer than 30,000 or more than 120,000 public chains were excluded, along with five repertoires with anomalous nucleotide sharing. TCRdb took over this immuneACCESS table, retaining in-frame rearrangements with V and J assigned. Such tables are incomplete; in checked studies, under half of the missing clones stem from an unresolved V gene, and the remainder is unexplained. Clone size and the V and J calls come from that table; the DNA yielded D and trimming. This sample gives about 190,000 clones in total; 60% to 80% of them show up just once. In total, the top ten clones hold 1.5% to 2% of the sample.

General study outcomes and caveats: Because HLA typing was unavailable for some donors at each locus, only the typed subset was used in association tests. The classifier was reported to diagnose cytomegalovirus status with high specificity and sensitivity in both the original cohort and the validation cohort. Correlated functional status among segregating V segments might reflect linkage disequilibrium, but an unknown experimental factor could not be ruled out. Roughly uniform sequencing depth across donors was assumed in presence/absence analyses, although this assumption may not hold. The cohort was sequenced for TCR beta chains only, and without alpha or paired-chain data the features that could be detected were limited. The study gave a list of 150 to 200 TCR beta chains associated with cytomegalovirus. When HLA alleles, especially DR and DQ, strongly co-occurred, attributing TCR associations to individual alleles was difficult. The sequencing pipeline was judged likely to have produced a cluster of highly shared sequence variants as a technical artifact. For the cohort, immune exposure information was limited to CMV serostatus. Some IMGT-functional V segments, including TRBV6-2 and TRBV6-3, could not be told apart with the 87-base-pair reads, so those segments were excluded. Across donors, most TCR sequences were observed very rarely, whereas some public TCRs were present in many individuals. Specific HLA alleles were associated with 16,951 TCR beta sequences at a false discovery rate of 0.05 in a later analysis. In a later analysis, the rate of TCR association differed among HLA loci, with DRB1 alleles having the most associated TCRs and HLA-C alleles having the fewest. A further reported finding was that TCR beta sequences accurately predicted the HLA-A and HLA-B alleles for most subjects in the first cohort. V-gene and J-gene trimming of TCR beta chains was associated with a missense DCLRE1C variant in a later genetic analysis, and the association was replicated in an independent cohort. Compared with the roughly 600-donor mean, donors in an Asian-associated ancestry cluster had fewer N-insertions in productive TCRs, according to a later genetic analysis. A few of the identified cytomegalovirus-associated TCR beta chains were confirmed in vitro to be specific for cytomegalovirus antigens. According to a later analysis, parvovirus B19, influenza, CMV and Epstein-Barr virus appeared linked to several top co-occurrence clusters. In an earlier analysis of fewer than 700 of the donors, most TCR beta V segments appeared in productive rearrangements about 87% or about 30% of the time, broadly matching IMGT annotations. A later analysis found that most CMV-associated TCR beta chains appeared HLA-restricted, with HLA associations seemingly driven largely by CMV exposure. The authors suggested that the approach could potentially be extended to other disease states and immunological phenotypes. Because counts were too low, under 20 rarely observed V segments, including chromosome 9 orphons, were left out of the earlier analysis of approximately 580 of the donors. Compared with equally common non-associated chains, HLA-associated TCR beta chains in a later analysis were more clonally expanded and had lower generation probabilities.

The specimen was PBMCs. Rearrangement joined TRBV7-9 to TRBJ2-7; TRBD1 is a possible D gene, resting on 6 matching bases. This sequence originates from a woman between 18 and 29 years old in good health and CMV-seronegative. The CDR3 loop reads CAITQGYEQYF. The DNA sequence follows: TGTGCCATCACACAGGGCTACGAGCAGTACTTC.